A single sample gave rise to the 30 T cell receptor beta chains below, sequenced in a study of T cells after yellow fever vaccination. Each CDR3 protein is one row after TCRdb ran MiXCR on the 5' RACE reads. Of 50,000 or so distinct CDR3 sequences listed, 7.4% are singletons. The sample here was CD8+ T cells sorted from PBMCs, taken less than 16 days after the first yellow fever vaccination. These TCRs come from a young man who received the YFV17D yellow fever vaccine.

This chain joins TRBV29-1 and TRBJ1-5; D might be TRBD1 (6 bases). The length of the CDR3 is 14 residues. V was pared by 4 bases and J by 6 bases, with 16 bases between. Germline CDR1 and CDR2: SQVTM and ANQGSEA. CDR3 bases: TGCAGCGTTGGGGAAAGGGGGTTCGGTCAGCCCCAGCATTTT. Amino acid sequence: CSVGERGFGQPQHF. The complete variable domain, with remaining parts taken from reference TRBV29-1 and TRBJ1-5, reads SAVISQKPSRDICQRGTSLTIQCQVDSQVTMMFWYRQQPGQSLTLIATANQGSEATYESGFVIDKFPISRPNLTFSTLTVSNMSPEDSSIYLCSVGERGFGQPQHFGDGTRLSIL.

There are many counts of this clonotype. The chain is built from TRBV5-6 and TRBJ2-7; unclear D gene. From germline, CDR1 is SGHDT and CDR2 YYEEEE. This CDR3 comprises 15 residues. V was clipped by 1 base and J by 3 bases, with 14 bases between them. The CDR3 bases are TGTGCCAGCAGCTTGACTTCCGGAACCCTCTACGAGCAGTACTTC. It yields the protein CASSLTSGTLYEQYF.

This clonotype has only a few counts. This rearrangement joins TRBV19 to TRBJ2-2; TRBD1 might be the D (6 bases). The germline V and J ends were trimmed by 6 bases and 5 bases, with 10 bases remaining between them. The germline V gene has CDR1 LNHDA and CDR2 SQIVND (reference sequence). The CDR3 covers 13 residues. CDR3: CASRQGGTGELFF. The CDR3 DNA reads TGTGCCAGTAGACAGGGTGGGACCGGGGAGCTGTTTTTT.

This clonotype was observed at least ten times. The V gene is TRBV7-2, the J gene TRBJ1-2, with D hard to call. The CDR3 extends over 16 amino acids. Per germline, CDR1 SGHTA and CDR2 FQGNSA. Trimming cost V 0 bases and J 2 bases, with 13 bases left between them. For the CDR3, the DNA is TGTGCCAGCAGCTTAGCATTGGCGTCCCTCAACTATGGCTACACCTTC. This sequence encodes CASSLALASLNYGYTF.

This clonotype came up many times. The V and J genes are TRBV24-1 and TRBJ2-3; 7 positions agree with TRBD1. This CDR3 region has 12 residues. CDR1 and CDR2 (germline): KGHDR, SFDVKD. With 4 bases clipped from V and 8 bases from J, the junction kept 2 bases outside the gene matches. CDR3 residues: CATSETGSTQYF. The CDR3 nucleotides are TGTGCCACCAGTGAGACAGGGAGTACGCAGTATTTT.

This clonotype was observed many times. The gene calls are TRBV4-3 and TRBJ2-5; 7 nucleotides agree with TRBD2. J gave up 0 bases and V 0 bases, and 16 bases lay outside the gene matches. The CDR3 is made up of 20 amino acids. CDR1 LGHNA and CDR2 YSLEER come from the germline V gene. The CDR3 DNA follows: TGCGCCAGCAGCCAAGATCGGGGGGACGAACACCTGGGCTACCAAGAGACCCAGTACTTC. Protein: CASSQDRGDEHLGYQETQYF.

This clonotype has a count of ten or more. The chain uses TRBV6-2 or TRBV6-3 and TRBJ1-2; TRBD1 matches 7 bases. V lost 2 bases to trimming and J lost 7 bases; unmatched junction nucleotides: 10. Germline V gene sequence: CDR1 MNHEY, CDR2 SVGEGT. The CDR3 consists of 15 residues. The DNA for the CDR3 is TGTGCCAGCAGTTACCGGGACAGAAGGGGCCTTGGCTACACCTTC. It is translated as CASSYRDRRGLGYTF.

This clonotype appeared a few times. The chain couples TRBV5-4 to TRBJ2-1; D is uncertain. There are 13 residues in the CDR3. Trimming took off 3 bases at V and 12 bases at J, with 16 bases between the two ends. Germline-derived CDR1 and CDR2 are SGHNT and YYREEE (reference sequence). The CDR3 DNA sequence: TGTGCCAGCAGCTCCTATGAGGCGTTTGGGCAGTTCTTC. Its protein product is CASSSYEAFGQFF.

In its sample, this clonotype was seen many times. The rearrangement joins TRBV5-1 to TRBJ1-6; D uncertain. Germline values: CDR1 SGHRS, CDR2 YFSETQ. Trimming pared 0 bases from V and 7 bases from J, leaving 17 bases between. The CDR3 is 17 amino acids. The CDR3 DNA reads as TGCGCCAGCAGCTTGGGCCCCCCCGGGGTCCACAATTCACCCCTCCACTTT. Protein product: CASSLGPPGVHNSPLHF.

The rearrangement joins TRBV6-4 to TRBJ2-3; 9 bases line up with TRBD2. Germline V gives CDR1 MRHNA, CDR2 SNTAGT. V lost 0 bases to trimming and J lost 4 bases; unmatched junction nucleotides: 2. The CDR3 is made up of 15 amino acids. DNA for the CDR3: TGTGCCAGCAGTGACTCGGCGGGGGGGGCAGATACGCAGTATTTT. Translating gives CASSDSAGGADTQYF.

This clonotype was found many times. This chain joins TRBV7-4 and TRBJ1-1; D unresolved. Trimming left V 5 bases short and J 1 base short, with 17 bases between. CDR1 is SGHVT and CDR2 is SQSDAQ in the germline V gene. The CDR3 covers 16 residues. CDR3 residues: CASSPSRRLRNTEAFF. The DNA of the CDR3 is TGTGCCAGCAGCCCTTCCCGACGGCTCCGGAACACTGAAGCTTTCTTT.

This clonotype was observed at least ten times. This sequence joins TRBV12-3 or TRBV12-4 and TRBJ1-1, with 7 bases lining up with TRBD1. The CDR3 is 13 amino acids. V dropped 5 bases and J dropped 4; count of bases not matched to a gene: 4. In nucleotides, the CDR3 is TGTGCCAGCAGTACAGGGGTTGCCACTGAAGCTTTCTTT. Translating it yields CASSTGVATEAFF.

There are a few counts of this clonotype. V is TRBV19 and J is TRBJ2-5; the D gene is possibly TRBD1 (6 bases). Trimming shortened V by 3 bases and J by 2 bases, and 10 bases separated the two germline ends. Per germline, CDR1 LNHDA and CDR2 SQIVND (reference sequence). The CDR3 spans 14 residues. CDR3 loop: CASSIAGVQETQYF. The DNA of the CDR3 is TGTGCCAGTAGTATCGCAGGGGTGCAAGAGACCCAGTACTTC.

The chain is built from TRBV6-2 or TRBV6-3 and TRBJ2-7, with a possible D match to TRBD1 (5 bases). The germline V gene has CDR1 MNHEY and CDR2 SVGEGT. This CDR3 region has 12 residues. The V end lost 8 bases, the J end lost 6 bases, and 14 bases lay between the germline ends. In nucleotides, the CDR3 is TGTGCCAGCGGACATCGGACGGGCGAGCAGTACGTC. Protein product: CASGHRTGEQYV.

This clonotype showed up many times. The rearrangement links TRBV7-9 to TRBJ2-7; D call uncertain. The CDR3 loop spans 12 amino acids. V lost 4 bases and J lost 6, with 10 bases in between. Germline CDR1 SEHNR, CDR2 FQNEAQ (reference sequence). For the CDR3, the DNA is TGTGCCAGCAGCTCGGGCAGGTCCGAGCAGTACGTC. It codes for CASSSGRSEQYV.

This sequence joins TRBV12-3 or TRBV12-4 and TRBJ2-1; the match to TRBD2 covers 11 bases. With V trimmed by 6 bases and J by 4 bases, 8 bases remained unmatched. This CDR3 has 16 residues. The CDR3 DNA reads TGTGCCAGCAGCCTCAATAGCGGGGGGGCTTACAATGAGCAGTTCTTC. The encoded protein is CASSLNSGGAYNEQFF.

This clonotype showed up just once. This may be a read error: a much more frequent sequence differs by one nucleotide. This CDR3 is CASSLAWGIYNEQFF. CDR3 nucleotides: TGTGCCAGCAGTTTGGCGTGGGGGATCTACAATGAGCAGTTCTTC. The chain has TRBV12-3 or TRBV12-4 and TRBJ2-1; D might be TRBD1 or TRBD2, each matching 5 bases. The CDR3 has 15 amino acids. V was pared by 3 bases and J by 3 bases, with 12 bases between.

The rearrangement links TRBV9 to TRBJ2-1; TRBD1 matches at 8 bases. Looked up from germline, CDR1 is SGDLS and CDR2 is YYNGEE. The trim removed 1 base at V and 2 bases at J, leaving 2 bases unmatched. This CDR3 has 15 residues. The chain's CDR3 is CASSVQGAAYNEQFF. The CDR3, as DNA: TGTGCCAGCAGCGTACAGGGGGCGGCCTACAATGAGCAGTTCTTC.

The J gene is TRBJ2-5, the V gene TRBV7-2; TRBD2 aligns across 7 bases. The CDR3 has 17 amino acids. Germline CDR1 is SGHTA and CDR2 is FQGNSA. V was pared by 5 bases and J by 2 bases, with 14 bases of the junction left unmatched. CDR3: CASSTPRGGGMQETQYF. CDR3 bases: TGTGCCAGCAGCACCCCCCGGGGCGGGGGTATGCAAGAGACCCAGTACTTC. Combining the CDR3 with reference TRBV7-2 and TRBJ2-5 gives the whole variable domain GAGVSQSPSNKVTEKGKDVELRCDPISGHTALYWYRQSLGQGLEFLIYFQGNSAPDKSGLPSDRFSAERTGGSVSTLTIQRTQQEDSAVYLCASSTPRGGGMQETQYFGPGTRLLVL.

V is TRBV12-3 or TRBV12-4 and J is TRBJ1-5; D uncertain. The CDR3 extends over 13 amino acids. The V gene lost 8 bases and the J gene lost 2 bases, with 10 bases spanning the gap. The CDR3 here is CASGPIGNQPQHF. The CDR3 DNA follows: TGTGCCAGCGGGCCCATAGGCAATCAGCCCCAGCATTTT.

Ten or more counts support this clonotype. This chain uses TRBV12-3 or TRBV12-4 with TRBJ2-3; 12 bases line up with TRBD2. The CDR3 extends over 16 amino acids. Trimming took 8 bases from V and 6 from J; bases not matched to a gene: 12. CDR3 protein: CASGGLAGDQFDTQYF. As DNA, the CDR3 is TGTGCCAGCGGGGGACTAGCGGGTGATCAGTTTGATACGCAGTATTTT.

This clonotype was observed many times. The CDR3 sequence is CASSTRGGTTGELFF. The CDR3 DNA reads TGTGCCAGCAGCACCCGAGGAGGGACCACCGGGGAGCTGTTTTTT. The V gene is TRBV9, the J gene TRBJ2-2; maybe TRBD2 (6 bases). The CDR3 extends over 15 amino acids. With 4 bases removed from V and 4 bases from J, the gap between germline ends came to 14 bases. Germline-derived CDR1 and CDR2 are SGDLS and YYNGEE.

This clonotype occurred many times. The rearrangement uses TRBV6-5 and TRBJ2-7; 9 nucleotides align to TRBD1. CDR3 length: 17 amino acids. The V and J ends lost 1 base and 5 bases, in that order; junction bases with no gene match: 12. The V gene's germline CDR1 is MNHEY and CDR2 SVGAGI. The CDR3 spells CASSYWTGVHPPNEQYF. The CDR3 region has the DNA TGTGCCAGCAGTTACTGGACAGGGGTTCATCCCCCCAACGAGCAGTACTTC.

DNA for the CDR3: TGTGCCAGCAGCTCCGACAGGGCGTTCGATGAGCAGTTCTTC. Protein sequence: CASSSDRAFDEQFF. This rearrangement joins TRBV7-3 to TRBJ2-1; 7 nucleotides line up with TRBD1. Looked up from germline, CDR1 is SGHTA and CDR2 is FQGTGA. V shed 4 bases and J 8 bases; nucleotides not matched to a gene: 8. The CDR3 runs to 14 residues.

V and J are TRBV13 and TRBJ2-7; tentative D call: TRBD2 (6 bases). V was trimmed by 0 bases and J by 10 bases, leaving 10 bases between them. Germline CDR1 reads PRHDT; CDR2 reads FYEKMQ (reference sequence). The CDR3 is made up of 12 amino acids. CDR3 region: CASSLGTSKQYV. The CDR3 coding sequence is TGTGCCAGCAGCTTAGGCACTAGCAAACAGTACGTC.

The gene calls are TRBV12-3 or TRBV12-4 and TRBJ1-2; possibly TRBD1 for D (5 bases). Trimming removed 1 base at V and 6 bases at J, with 18 bases between. CDR3 size: 16 residues. The CDR3 DNA is TGTGCCAGCAGTTTAGAAATACGGGGGGACGACGATGGCTACACCTTC. Its translation: CASSLEIRGDDDGYTF.

This clonotype was recorded many times. J is TRBJ1-5 and V is TRBV12-3 or TRBV12-4; TRBD1 agrees at 7 bases. The length of the CDR3 is 15 residues. V was clipped by 5 bases and J by 2 bases; unmatched bases: 6. The chain's CDR3 is CASSETGTGNQPQHF. Here the CDR3 DNA reads TGTGCCAGCAGTGAAACCGGGACAGGCAATCAGCCCCAGCATTTT.

In this sample, this clonotype turned up many times. CDR3 DNA sequence: TGTGCCAGCAGTTTACCGTACACCAGGTGGGCAGGATACGAGCAGTACGTC. Protein product: CASSLPYTRWAGYEQYV. The chain recombines TRBV28 with TRBJ2-7; D remains unclear. Trimming cost V 2 bases and J 4 bases, with 21 bases left between them. Germline CDR1 is MDHEN and CDR2 is SYDVKM. The CDR3 contains 17 residues.

This clonotype was observed at least ten times. This chain joins TRBV6-5 and TRBJ2-1, with unresolved D. Looked up from germline, CDR1 is MNHEY and CDR2 is SVGAGI. V was clipped by 0 bases and J by 4 bases, with 10 bases between them. This CDR3 has 15 amino acids. CDR3 nucleotides: TGTGCCAGCAGTTACTCGAGCCCCCATTACAATGAGCAGTTCTTC. Translating gives CASSYSSPHYNEQFF.

This clonotype appeared many times. The V call is TRBV6-5, the J call TRBJ2-2; no clear D gene. V was shortened by 0 bases and J by 1 base, with 6 bases between the two germline ends. The germline gives CDR1 MNHEY, CDR2 SVGAGI. This CDR3 is 15 amino acids long. The CDR3 is CASSYSRQNTGELFF. CDR3 DNA: TGTGCCAGCAGTTACTCGAGGCAGAACACCGGGGAGCTGTTTTTT.